A selection of T cell receptor beta chains follows, all from one sample in a study of blood T cell repertoires in COVID-19. Sequencing was performed with immunoSEQ multiplex PCR; in TCRdb, only in-frame clones are kept and a portion is missing. The sample holds around 500,000 clones, approximately 85% seen once. Material for sequencing was peripheral blood. Receptor source: a human donor in a cohort sampled during active COVID-19. The CDR3 runs from the conserved cysteine through the conserved F or W. The D gene is left open where the match is weak. Rows may omit the clone size; those that give it use once, few, many or a size class.

>-|TRBJ1-2|-|TRBV7-2
CASSLQVSYGYTF
>TRBD1|TRBJ2-1|-|TRBV2
CASSAGTGSNEQFF
>TRBD2|TRBJ2-2|once|TRBV5-8
CASSFSVGLAGLAGELFF
>TRBD1|TRBJ1-2|-|TRBV5-6
CASSPPGQIYGYTF
>-|TRBJ2-5|-|TRBV5-1
CASSSSGGGETQYF
>TRBD2|TRBJ2-3|-|TRBV11-2
CASSRTGLAGGSDTQYF
>TRBD1|TRBJ1-3|once|TRBV28
CASSRGQGGNTIYF
>-|TRBJ2-3|few|TRBV9
CASGSGLLGTQYF
>TRBD1|TRBJ2-7|-|TRBV11-3
CASSAGTGTHEQYF
>TRBD1|TRBJ2-7|once|TRBV5-6
CASSQLDRGLGEQYF
>-|TRBJ2-5|-|TRBV18
CASSNRVDQETQYF
>-|TRBJ2-7|-|TRBV11-3
CASSSLRGGEQYF
>-|TRBJ1-5|many|TRBV7-2
CASSPGQNQPQHF
>-|TRBJ1-5|-|TRBV12-3/TRBV12-4
CASSQTTGTQHF
>-|TRBJ2-7|-|TRBV7-9
CASSSSGTYEQYF
>TRBD1|TRBJ2-3|-|TRBV30
CAWTDRGGTDTQYF
>TRBD1|TRBJ2-3|-|TRBV19
CASSMTGGDTDTQYF
>-|TRBJ2-1|once|TRBV30
CACSQGANKIF
>-|TRBJ2-3|-|TRBV11-3
CASSSRLGTDTQYF
>TRBD2|TRBJ2-2|-|TRBV4-2
CASSLLSGRTGELFF
>-|TRBJ2-2|-|TRBV30
CAWKKYSNTGELFF
>TRBD2|TRBJ2-5|-|TRBV3-1/TRBV3-2
CASSRGTSGETQYF
>-|TRBJ1-6|-|TRBV3-1/TRBV3-2
CASRGDFTLHF
>-|TRBJ2-2|-|TRBV7-2
CASSLKTDTRNTGELFF
>-|TRBJ2-5|-|TRBV9
CASSRTGQETQYF
>-|TRBJ1-4|few|TRBV11-2
CASSKDRPQGKLFF
>TRBD1|TRBJ2-7|once|TRBV5-1
CASSYRTGGGEQYF
>TRBD1|TRBJ1-6|few|TRBV5-6
CASSYRTGHSGSPLHF
>TRBD1|TRBJ2-2|-|TRBV7-2
CASSLGDRETGELFF
>-|TRBJ2-3|-|TRBV6-2/TRBV6-3
CASSYVIPLSRNTQYF
>-|TRBJ1-5|-|TRBV28
CASSLLSGDGQPQHF